Below are 22 T cell receptor beta chains sequenced from a single sample in a study of cytotoxic CD8 clonotypes in ibrutinib-treated CLL. The repertoire was sequenced with immunoSEQ multiplex PCR; TCRdb's copy has only in-frame clones and lacks some. The data hold under 300,000 clones, with about three quarters observed a single time. The material sequenced was PBMCs, taken after 24 months of ibrutinib treatment. These receptors all come from a human donor with chronic lymphocytic leukemia.

This chain uses TRBV19 with TRBJ2-1; 9 bases line up with TRBD1. The V gene end was trimmed by 5 bases and the J gene end by 11 bases; junction bases not matched to a gene: 4. The CDR3 contains 12 residues. The germline V gene encodes CDR1 LNHDA and CDR2 SQIVND (reference sequence). The CDR3 nucleotides read TGTGCCAGTAGTTTGGGACAGGGTAAGCAGTTCTTC. The encoded protein is CASSLGQGKQFF.

The chain is built from TRBV5-4 and TRBJ2-2; 7 bases align to TRBD2. CDR1 is SGHNT, CDR2 YYREEE, per germline (reference sequence). J was trimmed by 0 bases and V by 4 bases; bases with no gene match: 6. The CDR3 loop spans 16 amino acids. CDR3 DNA sequence: TGTGCCAGCAGCCCCGAGGGAGGGCCGAACACCGGGGAGCTGTTTTTT. This translates into CASSPEGGPNTGELFF.

This rearrangement joins TRBV7-2 to TRBJ2-5; maybe TRBD2 (6 bases). CDR3 length: 14 residues. Trimming took off 2 bases at V and 2 bases at J, with 9 bases between the two ends. Germline-derived CDR1 and CDR2 are SGHTA and FQGNSA. As DNA, the CDR3 is TGTGCCAGCAGCTTACGGGACTGGCAAGAGACCCAGTACTTC. This encodes CASSLRDWQETQYF.

J is TRBJ1-4 and V is TRBV9; TRBD1 is a possible D gene (6 bases). V was cut by 3 bases and J by 3 bases, with 12 bases left in between. CDR1 and CDR2 (germline): SGDLS, YYNGEE. The CDR3 loop spans 15 amino acids. The CDR3 DNA sequence: TGTGCCAGCAGCGCACAGGGCGCTTCTAATGAAAAACTGTTTTTT. It specifies CASSAQGASNEKLFF.

The CDR3 DNA is TGTGCCAGCAGCTTAGAAGACAGCGGGGCAGCCATTAATGAAAAACTGTTTTTT. It translates to CASSLEDSGAAINEKLFF. The genes are TRBV7-6 and TRBJ1-4; a weak D match, TRBD1 (5 bases). The V end was cut by 1 base, the J end by 4 bases, with 19 bases between. The CDR3 has 18 residues. CDR1 is SGHVS and CDR2 is FNYEAQ in the germline V gene.

This clone was seen only once. The V gene is TRBV28, the J gene TRBJ2-7, with 8 bases lining up with TRBD2. The CDR3 contains 17 residues. The ends lost 4 bases at V and 3 bases at J; junction bases unmatched: 14. Germline CDR1 MDHEN, CDR2 SYDVKM. DNA of the CDR3: TGTGCCAGCAGTTCAACCATAATCGGGACTAGGGGCTACGAGCAGTACTTC. As protein: CASSSTIIGTRGYEQYF.

In nucleotides, the CDR3 is TGTGCCAGCAGGCCGGCGGGACATAACACAGATACGCAGTATTTT. It codes for CASRPAGHNTDTQYF. The V call is TRBV28, the J call TRBJ2-3, with D perhaps given as TRBD1 or TRBD2 (6 bases each). The germline V gene encodes CDR1 MDHEN and CDR2 SYDVKM. The CDR3 covers 15 residues. With 6 bases removed from V and 2 bases from J, the gap between germline ends came to 15 bases.

The chain carries TRBV25-1 and TRBJ1-1; D is unclear. Trimming removed 2 bases at V and 0 bases at J, with 13 bases between. The germline V gene encodes CDR1 MGHDK and CDR2 SYGVNS. The CDR3 consists of 16 residues. The CDR3 reads CASSEGVGWMNTEAFF. The CDR3 DNA reads TGTGCCAGCAGTGAAGGGGTGGGTTGGATGAACACTGAAGCTTTCTTT.

The rearrangement uses TRBV11-2 and TRBJ1-1; D call uncertain. Germline values: CDR1 SGHAT, CDR2 FQNNGV. The CDR3 runs 13 residues. The ends were cut back, 2 bases at V and 0 bases at J, with 4 bases in the middle. The chain's CDR3 is CASSLRLNTEAFF. CDR3 DNA sequence: TGTGCCAGCAGCTTAAGGCTGAACACTGAAGCTTTCTTT.

This clone was counted a few times. This sequence joins TRBV7-2 and TRBJ2-1; D is uncertain. V lost 4 bases, J lost 7 bases, and 20 bases lay in between. The CDR3 is made up of 16 amino acids. Germline CDR1 SGHTA, CDR2 FQGNSA. The CDR3 spells CASSSFGRQVLNEQFF. CDR3 sequence (DNA): TGTGCCAGCAGCTCATTCGGTCGTCAGGTGCTAAATGAGCAGTTCTTC.

This clone was picked up a small number of times. This sequence joins TRBV28 and TRBJ1-1, with D uncertain. Trimming cost V 1 base and J 4 bases, with 10 bases left between them. Looked up from germline, CDR1 is MDHEN and CDR2 is SYDVKM. The CDR3 totals 14 residues. The CDR3: CASSLSTRPTEAFF. The CDR3, as DNA: TGTGCCAGCAGTTTATCCACTCGGCCCACTGAAGCTTTCTTT.

This clone appeared a single time. V usage is TRBV30 and J usage is TRBJ2-7; the D gene is possibly TRBD2 (5 bases). The V end was cut by 0 bases, the J end by 6 bases, with 15 bases between. The germline V gene encodes CDR1 GTSNPN and CDR2 SVGIG (reference sequence). The CDR3 length is 14 residues. The CDR3 sequence: CAWSVGWEFAEQYF. The CDR3, as DNA: TGTGCCTGGAGTGTCGGGTGGGAGTTCGCCGAGCAGTACTTC.

V is TRBV7-2 and J is TRBJ2-7; the D is unclear. The V and J ends lost 5 bases and 4 bases respectively, with 9 bases between them. The length of the CDR3 is 12 residues. Germline CDR1 and CDR2: SGHTA and FQGNSA. As DNA, the CDR3 is TGTGCCAGCAGCCTAGGAGTTTACGAGCAGTACTTC. Amino acid sequence: CASSLGVYEQYF.

The V and J genes are TRBV28 and TRBJ2-7; maybe TRBD2 (5 bases). This CDR3 contains 11 residues. Germline V gene lookup returns CDR1 MDHEN and CDR2 SYDVKM. Trimming removed 6 bases from V and 5 bases from J, with 8 bases in between. The CDR3 here is CASRDYNEQYF. CDR3 nucleotides: TGTGCCAGCAGAGACTATAACGAGCAGTACTTC.

The chain combines TRBV7-9 with TRBJ1-5; no clear D gene. Germline-derived CDR1 and CDR2 are SEHNR and FQNEAQ (reference sequence). The V and J ends lost 8 bases and 6 bases respectively, with 14 bases between them. There are 13 residues in the CDR3. The CDR3 loop is CASGSGEGQPQHF. The CDR3 DNA sequence: TGTGCCAGCGGATCCGGGGAGGGTCAGCCCCAGCATTTT.

The V call is TRBV7-2, the J call TRBJ1-1; D is ambiguous. V lost 8 bases and J lost 0, with 10 bases in between. The CDR3 length is 13 residues. Germline V lookup: CDR1 SGHTA, CDR2 FQGNSA. The CDR3 coding sequence is TGTGCCAGCGAAGACACTCTGAACACTGAAGCTTTCTTT. The encoded protein is CASEDTLNTEAFF.

This chain uses TRBV7-2 with TRBJ2-7; no firm D call. The CDR3 loop spans 16 amino acids. With 2 bases removed from V and 2 bases from J, the gap between germline ends came to 16 bases. Germline CDR1 SGHTA, CDR2 FQGNSA. This CDR3 is CASSLLGVSPPYEQYF. The CDR3 DNA reads TGTGCCAGCAGCTTACTAGGTGTTTCCCCCCCCTACGAGCAGTACTTC. The whole variable domain, filled in from reference TRBV7-2 and TRBJ2-7, reads GAGVSQSPSNKVTEKGKDVELRCDPISGHTALYWYRQSLGQGLEFLIYFQGNSAPDKSGLPSDRFSAERTGGSVSTLTIQRTQQEDSAVYLCASSLLGVSPPYEQYFGPGTRLTVT.

V usage is TRBV30 and J usage is TRBJ1-1; D gene uncertain. The CDR3 totals 14 residues. With 0 bases removed from V and 3 bases from J, the gap between germline ends came to 11 bases. Germline V gives CDR1 GTSNPN, CDR2 SVGIG (reference sequence). The CDR3 DNA follows: TGTGCCTGGAGTGTATCGGGGTCGGACACTGAAGCTTTCTTT. It codes for CAWSVSGSDTEAFF.

The genes are TRBV6-5 and TRBJ2-3; D might be TRBD2 (5 bases). Germline V gene lookup returns CDR1 MNHEY and CDR2 SVGAGI. This CDR3 has 10 residues. V was clipped by 11 bases and J by 3 bases, with 6 bases between them. Here the CDR3 DNA reads TGTGCCCCGGGGACAGATACGCAGTATTTT. Its translation: CAPGTDTQYF.

The genes are TRBV5-1 and TRBJ1-5; 9 bases fit TRBD1. The V gene's germline CDR1 is SGHRS and CDR2 YFSETQ. J was trimmed by 15 bases and V by 4 bases; bases with no gene match: 14. This CDR3 comprises 14 residues. Here the CDR3 reads CASSPVPGQGPRHF. The DNA of the CDR3 is TGCGCCAGCAGCCCGGTCCCGGGACAGGGCCCTAGGCATTTT.

The chain recombines TRBV2 with TRBJ2-7, with 13 bases that match TRBD2. J lost 3 bases, V lost 6 bases, and 5 bases had no gene match. Germline V gene lookup returns CDR1 SNHLY and CDR2 FYNNEI. The CDR3 sequence is 15 residues long. Written as DNA, the CDR3 is TGTGCCAGCAGCGGGGGACTAGCGGGATTCTACGAGCAGTACTTC. Its translation: CASSGGLAGFYEQYF.

As regards this clone: One junction end does not reproduce the germline sequence, and a read error may be involved. The chain is built from TRBV7-7 and TRBJ1-5; D gene ambiguous. Germline V gives CDR1 SSHAT, CDR2 FNYEAQ (reference sequence). The CDR3 is 16 residues long. The CDR3 DNA reads as TGTGCTAGCAGGTCCGGTTGCGGTGGGGTAGATCAGCCCCAGCATTTT. Its translation: CASRSGCGGVDQPQHF.